The T cell receptor beta chain described here comes from a study of T cells in Graves' hyperthyroidism and ophthalmopathy. Looking at the study overall: It was at initial diagnosis, before any treatment, that peripheral blood was collected.

RNA transcripts gave rise to amplified TCR beta CDR3 regions. The TCR CDR3 was amplified in a first-round RT-PCR using the HTBI primer set. TCRdb ran MiXCR on the multiplex PCR reads and lists one entry per CDR3 protein. The data hold 600,000 to 650,000 distinct CDR3 sequences, with under 25% observed a single time. This clonotype was seen ten or more times. The PBMCs studied were ones that came from roughly 9.1 ml fresh peripheral blood. This receptor was taken from a man under 40 with Graves' ophthalmopathy. Sequencing was done on a sample of blood.

CDR3 bases: TGTGCCAGCATAGGAAACAGCCTCTACGAGCAGTACTTC. Translation gives CASIGNSLYEQYF. This rearrangement joins TRBV2 to TRBJ2-7; D gene unclear. The CDR3 length is 13 residues. V lost 7 bases and J lost 3, with 13 bases in between. CDR1 SNHLY and CDR2 FYNNEI come from the germline V gene.